The clone carrying this TCR beta chain was recorded once. Its antigen remains unknown. The PCR contained 60 Vbeta and 13 Jbeta primers. Sequencing was performed with immunoSEQ multiplex PCR; in TCRdb, only in-frame clones are kept and a portion is missing. This sample yields about 150,000 clones, of which approximately 82% are seen a single time; around 1.4% belongs to the top ten. Germline CDR1 and CDR2: MRHNA and SNTAGT. The CDR3 sequence is 13 residues long. Trimming left V 3 bases short and J 6 bases short, with 8 bases between. This sample stems from a study of cytomegalovirus exposure and HLA in healthy donors. Regarding the study as a whole: Later on, analysis showed that most CMV-associated TCR beta chains appeared to be HLA-restricted. Listed as cytomegalovirus-associated were 170 or so TCR beta chains. The productive fraction for most TCR beta V segments was about 90% or about 30% in an earlier analysis. Certain indistinguishable V segments, among them TRBV6-2 and TRBV6-3, were excluded.

This clonotype originated in a male donor in good health and CMV-seronegative. Sequencing was performed on PBMCs. The chain recombines TRBV6-4 with TRBJ2-2; weak D call: TRBD2 (5 bases). CDR3 sequence reads: CASSERTAGELFF. CDR3 nucleotide sequence: TGTGCCAGCAGTGAAAGGACTGCCGGGGAGCTGTTTTTT.